The 10 T cell receptor beta chains reported below all come from one sample, sequenced in a study of breast tumors, draining lymph nodes, adjacent tissues. Each CDR3 protein gets one entry after TCRdb re-called the multiplex PCR reads with MiXCR. The sample contains some 14,000 distinct CDR3 sequences, about three fifths of which appear only once. The sequenced material came from tumor-adjacent breast tissue. These receptors were obtained from a female donor with breast cancer. Some clones in this sample may be carry-over from other donors' samples.

This rearrangement joins TRBV11-2 to TRBJ1-2; 7 nucleotides line up with TRBD1. The CDR3 covers 14 residues. Per the germline V gene, CDR1 is SGHAT and CDR2 is FQNNGV. The trim removed 4 bases at V and 4 bases at J, leaving 6 bases unmatched. CDR3 loop: CASSYSTGAYGYTF. The CDR3 region has the DNA TGTGCCAGCAGCTACAGCACAGGGGCCTATGGCTACACCTTC.

This clonotype occurred many times. The V and J genes are TRBV11-2 and TRBJ2-3; TRBD2 agrees at 10 bases. V was pared by 1 base and J by 3 bases, with 1 base of the junction left unmatched. Germline V gives CDR1 SGHAT, CDR2 FQNNGV. This CDR3 comprises 15 residues. The CDR3 loop reads CASSLGTSGTDTQYF. The CDR3 coding sequence is TGTGCCAGCAGCTTAGGGACTAGCGGTACAGATACGCAGTATTTT.

This clonotype came up many times. This CDR3 is CASSPGSGAGANVLTF. DNA of the CDR3: TGTGCCAGCAGTCCAGGGTCGGGGGCTGGGGCCAACGTCCTGACTTTC. This chain joins TRBV2 and TRBJ2-6, with TRBD2 as a possible D gene (6 bases). V was cut by 5 bases and J by 2 bases, with 13 bases left in between. The V gene's germline CDR1 is SNHLY and CDR2 FYNNEI. CDR3 length equals 16 residues.

This clonotype was counted only a few times. CDR3 sequence reads: CASSLARGGREQETQYF. CDR3 nucleotide sequence: TGTGCCAGCAGCTTAGCTCGAGGCGGGAGGGAACAAGAGACCCAGTACTTC. V is TRBV7-2 and J is TRBJ2-5, with TRBD2 identical over 9 bases. The CDR3 sequence is 17 residues long. Germline values: CDR1 SGHTA, CDR2 FQGNSA. After removal of 0 bases from V and 2 bases from J, the junction contained 7 bases not matched to a gene.

In this sample, this clonotype turned up many times. A much larger clone sits a single nucleotide away, making a read error possible. V and J are TRBV12-3 or TRBV12-4 and TRBJ2-7; the D is unclear. V lost 3 bases and J lost 4, with 4 bases in between. The CDR3 extends over 11 amino acids. CDR3 residues: CASSFQYEQYF. CDR3 nucleotides: TGTGCCAGCAGTTTCCAGTACGAGCAGTACTTC.

This clonotype came up many times. This sequence joins TRBV27 and TRBJ2-7; 8 bases agree with TRBD2. Per germline, CDR1 MNHEY and CDR2 SMNVEV (reference sequence). This CDR3 contains 15 residues. J lost 2 bases, V lost 6 bases, and 9 bases had no gene match. The CDR3 region has the DNA TGTGCCAGCAGGGGAGCGGGAGTGAGGACCTACGAGCAGTACTTC. Translation: CASRGAGVRTYEQYF.

This chain uses TRBV7-9 with TRBJ1-6; D not resolved. V was clipped by 4 bases and J by 8 bases, with 21 bases between them. Germline V gives CDR1 SEHNR, CDR2 FQNEAQ (reference sequence). This CDR3 comprises 17 residues. CDR3 amino acids: CASSSPRLGYSYSPLHF. CDR3 DNA: TGTGCCAGCAGCTCCCCACGCTTGGGGTATTCGTATTCACCCCTCCACTTT. The full variable domain, rest sourced from reference TRBV7-9 and TRBJ1-6, is DTGVSQNPRHKITKRGQNVTFRCDPISEHNRLYWYRQTLGQGPEFLTYFQNEAQLEKSRLLSDRFSAERPKGSFSTLEIQRTEQGDSAMYLCASSSPRLGYSYSPLHFGNGTRLTVT.

This clonotype was counted at least ten times. A read error may be the cause here, since a much bigger clone is one base away. The CDR3 sequence: CASSQIRNSPLHF. The CDR3 region has the DNA TGTGCCAGCAGTCAAATAAGGAATTCACCCCTCCACTTT. V gene TRBV6-4 combines with J gene TRBJ1-6; D not certain. V was trimmed by 5 bases and J by 7 bases, leaving 9 bases between them. CDR1 and CDR2 from the germline V gene are MRHNA and SNTAGT. The CDR3 has 13 residues.

This clonotype was counted at least ten times. V is TRBV11-2 and J is TRBJ2-6, with 9 nucleotides matching TRBD2. Germline CDR1 and CDR2: SGHAT and FQNNGV. There are 19 residues in the CDR3. V was clipped by 5 bases and J by 3 bases; unmatched bases: 14. CDR3 coding DNA: TGTGCCAGCAGCCCTCCCCCCGGCGGGGGGGCGGGTGGGGCCAACGTCCTGACTTTC. Translation gives CASSPPPGGGAGGANVLTF.

The V call is TRBV20-1, the J call TRBJ2-2; unclear D gene. Germline lookup yields CDR1 DFQATT and CDR2 SNEGSKA (reference sequence). The CDR3 is 14 residues long. The germline V and J ends were trimmed by 0 bases and 1 base, with 6 bases remaining between them. The CDR3 DNA sequence: TGCAGTGCTAGAGACCAGATGAACACCGGGGAGCTGTTTTTT. The encoded protein is CSARDQMNTGELFF.